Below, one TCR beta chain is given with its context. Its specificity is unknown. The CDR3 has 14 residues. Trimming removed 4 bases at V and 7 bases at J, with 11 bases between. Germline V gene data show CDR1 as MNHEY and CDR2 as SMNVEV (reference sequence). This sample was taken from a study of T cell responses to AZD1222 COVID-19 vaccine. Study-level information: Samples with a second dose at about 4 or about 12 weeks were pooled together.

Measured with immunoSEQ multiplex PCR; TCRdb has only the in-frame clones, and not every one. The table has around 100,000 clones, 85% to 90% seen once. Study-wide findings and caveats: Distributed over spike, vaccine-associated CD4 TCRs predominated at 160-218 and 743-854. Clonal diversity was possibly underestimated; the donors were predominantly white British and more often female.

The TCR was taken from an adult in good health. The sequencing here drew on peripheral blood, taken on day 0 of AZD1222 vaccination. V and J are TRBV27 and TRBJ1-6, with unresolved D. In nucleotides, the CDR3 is TGTGCCAGCAGTTCCGGGATGCTCAATTCACCCCTCCACTTT. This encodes CASSSGMLNSPLHF.